This TCR beta chain was captured in a study of cytomegalovirus exposure and HLA in healthy donors. On this clone: No antigen is known for it.

Primers included in the PCR were 60 Vbeta and 13 Jbeta primers. The protocol was immunoSEQ multiplex PCR, while the TCRdb copy is restricted to in-frame clones and leaves out a portion. The sample carries approximately 140,000 clones, around 76% recorded once. CDR1 and CDR2 (germline): MNHEY, SVGAGI. Trimming removed 2 bases from V and 5 bases from J, with 15 bases in between. The length of the CDR3 is 15 residues. Study conclusions and caveats: TCR beta sequences reportedly predicted the HLA-A and HLA-B alleles of most subjects accurately.

The TCR was taken from a woman aged 50 to 60 in good health and CMV-seronegative. Material: PBMCs. The chain has TRBV6-5 and TRBJ1-1, with D possibly TRBD1 on 5 matching bases. CDR3 sequence reads: CASSYTAPRGTEAFF. CDR3 bases: TGTGCCAGCAGTTACACTGCCCCACGGGGGACTGAAGCTTTCTTT.